The 25 T cell receptor beta chains below all came from one sample that was sequenced in a study of chemoradiotherapy in HPV16-positive cancers. Measured with immunoSEQ multiplex PCR; TCRdb has only the in-frame clones, and not every one. The sample includes around 13,000 clones, 89% of them seen just once. The material was blood, obtained from a patient who underwent chemoradiotherapy. These receptors all come from a human donor with HPV-associated anogenital cancer.

CDR3 sequence reads: CASSLNPGNTEAFF. The CDR3 coding sequence is TGTGCCAGCAGCTTAAATCCGGGGAACACTGAAGCTTTCTTT. The chain links TRBV7-3 to TRBJ1-1; D ambiguous. Trimming pared 1 base from V and 1 base from J, leaving 7 bases between. Per germline, CDR1 SGHTA and CDR2 FQGTGA. The CDR3 consists of 14 residues.

This clone was recorded only once. The chain couples TRBV19 to TRBJ1-5; TRBD1 is a possible D gene (6 bases). Germline CDR1 and CDR2: LNHDA and SQIVND (reference sequence). This CDR3 region has 15 residues. V gave up 7 bases and J gave up 3 bases, with 16 bases separating them. As DNA, the CDR3 is TGTGCCAGTATCGAGGGGGGGGGATACAATCAGCCCCAGCATTTT. It is translated as CASIEGGGYNQPQHF.

The chain recombines TRBV27 with TRBJ1-6, with D perhaps TRBD1 (6 bases). Germline assignment: CDR1 MNHEY and CDR2 SMNVEV (reference sequence). Between the trimmed V and J ends, which lost 0 bases and 0 bases, there was a span of 6 bases. This CDR3 is built from 16 residues. CDR3 sequence (DNA): TGTGCCAGCAGTTTATCCAGGGGCTCCTATAATTCACCCCTCCACTTT. Encoded protein: CASSLSRGSYNSPLHF.

The chain employs TRBV29-1 and TRBJ1-5; D unresolved. V was trimmed by 6 bases and J by 0 bases, leaving 6 bases between them. The CDR3 runs to 12 residues. The germline V gene encodes CDR1 SQVTM and CDR2 ANQGSEA. The CDR3 loop is CSVLDSNQPQHF. In DNA, the CDR3 is TGCAGCGTCCTGGATAGCAATCAGCCCCAGCATTTT.

The V call is TRBV6-4, the J call TRBJ2-7; 8 bases map to TRBD2. V lost 5 bases to trimming and J lost 4 bases; unmatched junction nucleotides: 7. Germline CDR1 and CDR2: MRHNA and SNTAGT. This CDR3 spans 14 amino acids. The CDR3: CASSYGGAGYEQYF. CDR3 DNA: TGTGCCAGCAGTTACGGGGGGGCCGGGTACGAGCAGTACTTC.

The chain uses TRBV7-9 and TRBJ1-2, with 7 bases matching TRBD1. Germline CDR1 and CDR2: SEHNR and FQNEAQ (reference sequence). V shed 11 bases and J 4 bases; nucleotides not matched to a gene: 13. The CDR3 contains 14 residues. CDR3 DNA sequence: TGTGCCTCCGGGGGGGCAGGGGGACTCTATGGCTACACCTTC. Its protein product is CASGGAGGLYGYTF.

V is TRBV11-2 and J is TRBJ2-5; the match to TRBD2 covers 7 bases. TRBJ2-7 matches the DNA end more closely, so the J call is doubtful. From germline, CDR1 is SGHAT and CDR2 FQNNGV. The CDR3 extends over 16 amino acids. The CDR3, as DNA: TGTGCCAGCAGCTCAGTTGGTAGGCTAGCGGAGCCCGAGCAGTACTTC. Amino acids: CASSSVGRLAEPEQYF.

This chain uses TRBV6-5 with TRBJ1-1; D is undetermined. The V end lost 0 bases, the J end lost 0 bases, and 2 bases lay between the germline ends. Per germline, CDR1 MNHEY and CDR2 SVGAGI. The CDR3 covers 13 residues. The CDR3 DNA reads TGTGCCAGCAGTTACTCGGTGAACACTGAAGCTTTCTTT. Its protein is CASSYSVNTEAFF.

This chain uses TRBV5-1 with TRBJ2-2, with D hard to call. The CDR3 has 18 amino acids. Germline V CDR1 and CDR2: SGHRS, YFSETQ. Between the trimmed V and J ends, which lost 1 base and 3 bases, there was a span of 19 bases. CDR3 region: CASSLRSVRASDTGELFF. CDR3 DNA: TGCGCCAGCAGCTTGCGAAGCGTCAGAGCGTCCGACACCGGGGAGCTGTTTTTT.

This chain links TRBV19 with TRBJ2-1; D remains ambiguous. The germline CDR1 and CDR2 sequences are LNHDA and SQIVND (reference sequence). V was shortened by 1 base and J by 5 bases, with 9 bases between the two germline ends. The CDR3 has 14 residues. In DNA form, the CDR3 reads TGTGCCAGTAGTATAGGCGGCCTAAACAATGAGCAGTTCTTC. Its translation is CASSIGGLNNEQFF.

CDR3 sequence reads: CASSLVPSYEQYF. The DNA of the CDR3 is TGTGCCAGCAGCTTAGTCCCCAGCTACGAGCAGTACTTC. The genes are TRBV7-8 and TRBJ2-7; D uncertain. This CDR3 is built from 13 residues. V lost 1 base, J lost 3 bases, and 7 bases lay in between. The germline V gene has CDR1 SGHVS and CDR2 FQNEAQ. Drawing the rest from reference TRBV7-8 and TRBJ2-7, the complete variable domain is GAGVSQSPRYKVAKRGQDVALRCDPISGHVSLFWYQQALGQGPEFLTYFQNEAQLDKSGLPSDRFFAERPEGSVSTLKIQRTQQEDSAVYLCASSLVPSYEQYFGPGTRLTVT.

This rearrangement joins TRBV29-1 to TRBJ1-2; TRBD1 matches at 9 bases. The CDR3 has 11 residues. The V and J ends lost 6 bases and 6 bases, in that order; junction bases with no gene match: 2. Germline assignment: CDR1 SQVTM and CDR2 ANQGSEA. CDR3 loop: CSVRTGDGYTF. The CDR3 region has the DNA TGCAGCGTGCGGACAGGGGATGGCTACACCTTC.

This clone was counted a few times. The V and J genes are TRBV5-8 and TRBJ2-7, with D possibly matching TRBD2 (5 bases). V lost 0 bases and J lost 9, with 10 bases in between. The CDR3 contains 12 residues. CDR1 and CDR2 from the germline V gene are SGHTS and YDEGEE. The CDR3 region is CASSLANRGQYF. DNA for the CDR3: TGTGCCAGCAGCTTGGCCAACCGGGGGCAGTACTTC.

The rearrangement links TRBV5-4 to TRBJ2-1, with D unclear. The CDR3 loop spans 12 amino acids. CDR1 is SGHNT and CDR2 is YYREEE in the germline V gene (reference sequence). The germline V and J ends were trimmed by 2 bases and 8 bases, with 8 bases remaining between them. DNA of the CDR3: TGTGCCAGCAGCTTCTTAGTAGATGAGCAGTTCTTC. Its translation is CASSFLVDEQFF.

The chain employs TRBV5-4 and TRBJ1-2; a possible D gene is TRBD1 (5 bases). The ends were cut back, 7 bases at V and 4 bases at J, with 23 bases in the middle. This CDR3 contains 16 residues. Germline V gene lookup returns CDR1 SGHNT and CDR2 YYREEE (reference sequence). The CDR3 sequence is CASSTGGRGPLYGYTF. The CDR3 DNA is TGTGCCAGCTCCACCGGGGGAAGGGGACCACTCTATGGCTACACCTTC. Looking up the rest from reference TRBV5-4 and TRBJ1-2 gives the full variable domain: ETGVTQSPTHLIKTRGQQVTLRCSSQSGHNTVSWYQQALGQGPQFIFQYYREEENGRGNFPPRFSGLQFPNYSSELNVNALELDDSALYLCASSTGGRGPLYGYTFGSGTRLTVV.

J is TRBJ2-4 and V is TRBV5-1, with D possibly matching TRBD2 (5 bases). The CDR3 runs 16 residues. The germline V and J ends were trimmed by 4 bases and 3 bases, with 17 bases remaining between them. Germline V gives CDR1 SGHRS, CDR2 YFSETQ. The CDR3 nucleotides are TGCGCCAGCAGCGCCGGGCCGGGGTTCGACAAAAACATTCAGTACTTC. This translates into CASSAGPGFDKNIQYF.

This clone was counted only a few times. This sequence joins TRBV29-1 and TRBJ2-4; no reliable D call. This CDR3 is built from 11 residues. V was shortened by 4 bases and J by 8 bases, with 9 bases between the two germline ends. From germline, CDR1 is SQVTM and CDR2 ANQGSEA. The CDR3 loop reads CSVVGSDIQYF. Written as DNA, the CDR3 is TGCAGCGTTGTTGGTTCTGACATTCAGTACTTC. Using reference TRBV29-1 and TRBJ2-4 for the parts outside the CDR3, the full variable domain is SAVISQKPSRDICQRGTSLTIQCQVDSQVTMMFWYRQQPGQSLTLIATANQGSEATYESGFVIDKFPISRPNLTFSTLTVSNMSPEDSSIYLCSVVGSDIQYFGAGTRLSVL.

This chain links TRBV28 with TRBJ2-1, with 8 bases matching TRBD2. V shed 3 bases, J shed 9 bases, and the junction held 13 bases outside the gene matches. This CDR3 is 16 amino acids long. Germline lookup yields CDR1 MDHEN and CDR2 SYDVKM. CDR3 DNA: TGTGCCAGCAGTTTGTCAGTGTGGTTAGCGGGGAGTGAGCAGTTCTTC. Translation gives CASSLSVWLAGSEQFF.

The CDR3 sequence: CASSSQAGREKLFF. In nucleotides, the CDR3 is TGTGCCAGCAGCTCCCAAGCCGGGAGAGAAAAACTGTTTTTT. This chain connects TRBV11-2 to TRBJ1-4; no reliable D call. With 4 bases removed from V and 8 bases from J, the gap between germline ends came to 14 bases. This CDR3 is built from 14 residues. CDR1 is SGHAT and CDR2 is FQNNGV in the germline V gene.

This chain joins TRBV7-2 and TRBJ1-2, with a possible D match to TRBD1 (6 bases). This CDR3 has 16 residues. Trimming cost V 0 bases and J 5 bases, with 16 bases left between them. CDR1 is SGHTA, CDR2 FQGNSA, per germline. The CDR3 DNA is TGTGCCAGCAGCTTAGCGGATCTCGACAGGATGTATGGCTACACCTTC. Protein sequence: CASSLADLDRMYGYTF.

This clone was recorded only once. The rearrangement uses TRBV18 and TRBJ1-6; D may be TRBD1 (6 bases). This CDR3 contains 16 residues. Trimming pared 5 bases from V and 9 bases from J, leaving 20 bases between. Germline CDR1 reads KGHSH; CDR2 reads LQKENI. The CDR3 here is CASSGEQGWSSSPLHF. The CDR3, as DNA: TGTGCCAGCTCAGGCGAACAGGGTTGGAGTAGTTCACCCCTCCACTTT.

The V call is TRBV7-2, the J call TRBJ2-3; TRBD2 might be the D (7 bases). V dropped 5 bases and J dropped 1 base, with 10 bases sitting between them. Germline V gene lookup returns CDR1 SGHTA and CDR2 FQGNSA. This CDR3 comprises 14 residues. The CDR3: CASSGGAGTDTQYF. The CDR3 DNA follows: TGTGCCAGCAGCGGGGGGGCCGGCACAGATACGCAGTATTTT.

The chain carries TRBV28 and TRBJ1-1, with D unresolved. This CDR3 contains 11 residues. Deletions cut 4 bases from V and 8 bases from J, with 8 bases between. The germline V gene has CDR1 MDHEN and CDR2 SYDVKM. The CDR3 DNA sequence: TGTGCCAGCAGTTCCGGACGGGAAGCTTTCTTT. This sequence encodes CASSSGREAFF. Filled out from reference TRBV28 and TRBJ1-1, the complete variable domain reads DVKVTQSSRYLVKRTGEKVFLECVQDMDHENMFWYRQDPGLGLRLIYFSYDVKMKEKGDIPEGYSVSREKKERFSLILESASTNQTSMYLCASSSGREAFFGQGTRLTVV.

In this sample, this clone turned up once. The chain couples TRBV6-5 to TRBJ2-3, with 8 bases that match TRBD1. Germline-derived CDR1 and CDR2 are MNHEY and SVGAGI. The CDR3 is made up of 13 amino acids. J was trimmed by 2 bases and V by 6 bases; bases with no gene match: 1. The CDR3 protein is CASRDRVTDTQYF. The CDR3 DNA is TGTGCCAGCAGGGACAGGGTCACAGATACGCAGTATTTT.

The chain couples TRBV7-9 to TRBJ1-2, with TRBD1 as a possible D gene (5 bases). Trimming shortened V by 8 bases and J by 3 bases, and 16 bases separated the two germline ends. The CDR3 extends over 14 amino acids. CDR1 and CDR2 from the germline V gene are SEHNR and FQNEAQ (reference sequence). The DNA for the CDR3 is TGTGCCAGCTTCAATCAGGGAGCAGACTATGGCTACACCTTC. Translated, it gives CASFNQGADYGYTF.